This T cell receptor beta chain was identified during a study of T cell repertoires in cytomegalovirus infection. The wider study: Through public TCR beta signatures, both CMV infection and matching HLA type were indicated. Study-wide points: Cumulative frequency (of public TCR beta family members) identified carriers of CMV plus the relevant HLA. Across the ex vivo response, the dominant clonotypes were HLA-C-restricted CMV-specific TCR beta clonotypes.

TCRdb redid the calling of the reads with MiXCR, one entry per CDR3 protein. The sample lists a few hundred thousand distinct CDR3 sequences, more than 8% occurring once. Concerning this clonotype itself: The target antigen is unknown.

V lost 9 bases to trimming and J lost 6 bases, with 18 bases between them. CDR1 is LNHDA and CDR2 is SQIVND in the germline V gene (reference sequence). CDR3 length: 14 residues. Material: PBMCs. This sequence was found in a human donor in good health (CMV status not recorded). Some clones in this sample may be carry-over from other donors' samples. This chain links TRBV19 with TRBJ2-1; a weak D match, TRBD2 (5 bases). The CDR3 DNA reads TGTGCCAGCCGAGTTGGCCCCGAGGGCAATGAGCAGTTCTTC. This gives the protein CASRVGPEGNEQFF.